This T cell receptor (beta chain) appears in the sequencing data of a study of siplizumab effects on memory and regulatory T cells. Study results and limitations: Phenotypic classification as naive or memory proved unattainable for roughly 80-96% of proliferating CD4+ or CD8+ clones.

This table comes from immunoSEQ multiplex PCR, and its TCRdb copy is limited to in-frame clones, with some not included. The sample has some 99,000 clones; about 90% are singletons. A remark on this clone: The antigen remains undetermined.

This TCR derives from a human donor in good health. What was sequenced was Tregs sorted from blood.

CDR3 nucleotides: TGCGCCAGCAGCTGGGACTCCTTGAACACTGAAGCTTTCTTT. Amino acid sequence: CASSWDSLNTEAFF. The chain uses TRBV5-1 and TRBJ1-1; D may be TRBD1 (5 bases). Trimming removed 3 bases at V and 0 bases at J, with 9 bases between. The CDR3 spans 14 residues. Germline assignment: CDR1 SGHRS and CDR2 YFSETQ.